This T cell receptor (beta chain) was identified during a study of T cell responses to AZD1222 COVID-19 vaccine. Clones were read by immunoSEQ multiplex PCR, and TCRdb kept only the in-frame ones, dropping some. The repertoire includes 180,000 or so clones, 85% to 90% of them detected once, and over 6% sits in the top ten. Germline CDR1 reads MGHDK; CDR2 reads SYGVNS. Trimming shortened V by 3 bases and J by 3 bases, and 9 bases separated the two germline ends. The CDR3 totals 13 residues. The material sequenced was peripheral blood, taken on day 0 of AZD1222 vaccination. The TCR comes from an adult in good health. This sequence joins TRBV25-1 and TRBJ2-7; tentatively, D is TRBD1 or TRBD2 (5 bases each). The DNA for the CDR3 is TGTGCCAGCAGTGATGGGGGTCACTACGAGCAGTACTTC. It yields the protein CASSDGGHYEQYF.